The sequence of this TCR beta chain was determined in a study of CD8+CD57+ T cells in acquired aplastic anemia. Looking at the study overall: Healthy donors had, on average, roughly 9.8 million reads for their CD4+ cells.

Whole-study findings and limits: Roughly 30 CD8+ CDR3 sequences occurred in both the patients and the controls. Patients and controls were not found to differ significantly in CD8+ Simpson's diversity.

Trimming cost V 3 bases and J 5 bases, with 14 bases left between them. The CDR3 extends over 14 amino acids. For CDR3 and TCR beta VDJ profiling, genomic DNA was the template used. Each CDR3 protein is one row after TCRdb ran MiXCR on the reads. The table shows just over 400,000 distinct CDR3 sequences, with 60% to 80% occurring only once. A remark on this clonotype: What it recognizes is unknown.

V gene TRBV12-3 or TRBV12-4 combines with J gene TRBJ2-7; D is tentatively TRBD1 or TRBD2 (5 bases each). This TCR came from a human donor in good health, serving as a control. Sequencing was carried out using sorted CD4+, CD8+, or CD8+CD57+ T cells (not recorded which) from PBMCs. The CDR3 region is CASSFRGRVNEQYF. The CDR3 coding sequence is TGTGCCAGCAGTTTCCGGGGCAGAGTGAACGAGCAGTACTTC.